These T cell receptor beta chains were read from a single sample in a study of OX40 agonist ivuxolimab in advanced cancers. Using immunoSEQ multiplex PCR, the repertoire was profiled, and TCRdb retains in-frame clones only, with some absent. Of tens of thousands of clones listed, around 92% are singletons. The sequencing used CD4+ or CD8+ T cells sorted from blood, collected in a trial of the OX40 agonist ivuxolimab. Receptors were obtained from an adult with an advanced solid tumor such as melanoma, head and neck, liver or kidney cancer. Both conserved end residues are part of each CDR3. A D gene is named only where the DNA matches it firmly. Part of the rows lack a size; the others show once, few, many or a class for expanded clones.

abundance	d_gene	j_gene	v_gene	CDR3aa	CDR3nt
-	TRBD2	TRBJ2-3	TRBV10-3	CAISSNLGLAGVQRFADTQYF	TGTGCCATCAGTTCCAATCTCGGACTAGCGGGGGTCCAAAGGTTCGCAGATACGCAGTATTTT
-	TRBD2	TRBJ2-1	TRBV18	CASSGRLTTSGEYNEQFF	TGTGCCAGCTCAGGCCGGCTCACGACTAGCGGGGAATACAATGAGCAGTTCTTC
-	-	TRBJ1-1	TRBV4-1	CASSPMGLRGAFF	TGCGCCAGCAGCCCGATGGGGCTGAGGGGAGCTTTCTTT
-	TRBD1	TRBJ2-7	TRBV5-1	CASSLVETGFDYEQYF	TGCGCCAGCAGCTTGGTAGAGACAGGGTTTGACTACGAGCAGTACTTC
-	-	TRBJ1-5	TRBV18	CASSPTANRGQPQHF	TGTGCCAGCTCACCGACAGCAAATAGGGGTCAGCCCCAGCATTTT
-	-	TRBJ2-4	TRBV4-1	CASSQDSRRGFFREGNIQYF	TGCGCCAGCAGCCAAGACTCCCGCAGGGGCTTCTTTCGCGAGGGAAACATTCAGTACTTC
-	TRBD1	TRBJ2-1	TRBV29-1	CSVDRTGYNEQFF	TGCAGCGTTGACCGGACAGGCTACAATGAGCAGTTCTTC
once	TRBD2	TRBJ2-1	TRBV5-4	CASSLVVAGYNEQFF	TGTGCCAGCAGCCTCGTGGTAGCGGGTTACAATGAGCAGTTCTTC
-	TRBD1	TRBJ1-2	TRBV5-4	CASSLQTGDYGYTF	TGTGCCAGCAGCTTACAAACAGGGGACTATGGCTACACCTTC
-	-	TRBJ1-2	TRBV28	CASSLAHYGYTF	TGTGCCAGCAGTTTAGCCCACTATGGCTACACCTTC